The source of this TCR beta chain is a study of identical twins. Study-level results: Models underestimated out-of-frame TCR alpha sharing in monozygotic twins. The same donors were not followed; conclusions instead depended on cross-sectional statistical analysis.

All donors were healthy Caucasians. This CDR3 contains 15 residues. CDR1 and CDR2 (germline): DFQATT, SNEGSKA (reference sequence). Trimming pared 0 bases from V and 7 bases from J, leaving 16 bases between. This clonotype was detected many times. What it binds is unknown. MiXCR was run by TCRdb on the 5' RACE reads, yielding one entry per CDR3 protein. The sample contains over 250,000 distinct CDR3 sequences, roughly 10% of which appear only once. These data were also reused for a study on yellow fever vaccine responses in identical twins.

This TCR came from a woman aged 18-29 years in good health. The V gene is TRBV20-1, the J gene TRBJ1-5, with TRBD1 as a possible D gene (5 bases). Sequenced: CD8+ T cells sorted from blood. The CDR3 nucleotides read TGCAGTGCTAGAGATTTGGTAAGGGGCGAACAGCCCCAGCATTTT. This sequence encodes CSARDLVRGEQPQHF.